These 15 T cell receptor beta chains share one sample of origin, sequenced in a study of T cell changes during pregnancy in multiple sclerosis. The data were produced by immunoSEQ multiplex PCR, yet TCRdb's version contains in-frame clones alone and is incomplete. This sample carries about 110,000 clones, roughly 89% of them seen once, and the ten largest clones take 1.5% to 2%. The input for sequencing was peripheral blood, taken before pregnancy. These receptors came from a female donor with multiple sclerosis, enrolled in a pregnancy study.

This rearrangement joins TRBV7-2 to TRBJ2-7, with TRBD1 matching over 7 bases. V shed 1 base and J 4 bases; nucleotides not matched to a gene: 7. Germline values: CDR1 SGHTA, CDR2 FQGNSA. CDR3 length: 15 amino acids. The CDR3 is CASSLGGGSQYEQYF. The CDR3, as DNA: TGTGCCAGCAGCTTAGGAGGGGGCTCACAATACGAGCAGTACTTC.

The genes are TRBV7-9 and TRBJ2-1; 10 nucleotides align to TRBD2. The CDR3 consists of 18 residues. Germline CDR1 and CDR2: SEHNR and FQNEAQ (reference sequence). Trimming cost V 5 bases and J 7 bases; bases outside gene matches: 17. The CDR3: CASSPPPSGGVNVNEQFF. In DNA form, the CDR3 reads TGTGCCAGCAGCCCTCCCCCCAGCGGGGGGGTAAATGTAAATGAGCAGTTCTTC.

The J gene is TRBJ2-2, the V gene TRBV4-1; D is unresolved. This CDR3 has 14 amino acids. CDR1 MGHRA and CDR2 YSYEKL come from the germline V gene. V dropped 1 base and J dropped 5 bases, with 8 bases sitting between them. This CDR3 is CASSQARRTGELFF. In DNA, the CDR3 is TGCGCCAGCAGCCAAGCACGGCGGACCGGGGAGCTGTTTTTT.

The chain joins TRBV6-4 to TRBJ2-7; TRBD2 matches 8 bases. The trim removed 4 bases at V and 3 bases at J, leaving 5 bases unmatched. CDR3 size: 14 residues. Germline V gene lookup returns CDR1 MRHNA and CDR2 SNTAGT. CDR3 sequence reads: CASSAGGGIYEQYF. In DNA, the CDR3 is TGTGCCAGCAGTGCCGGCGGGGGGATCTACGAGCAGTACTTC.

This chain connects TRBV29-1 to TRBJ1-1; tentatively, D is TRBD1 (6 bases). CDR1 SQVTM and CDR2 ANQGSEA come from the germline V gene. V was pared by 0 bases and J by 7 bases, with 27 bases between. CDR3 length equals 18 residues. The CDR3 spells CSVEEWGPGGSFHSEAFF. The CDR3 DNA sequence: TGCAGCGTTGAAGAATGGGGGCCCGGCGGCTCTTTTCACAGTGAAGCTTTCTTT. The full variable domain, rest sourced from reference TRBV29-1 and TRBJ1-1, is SAVISQKPSRDICQRGTSLTIQCQVDSQVTMMFWYRQQPGQSLTLIATANQGSEATYESGFVIDKFPISRPNLTFSTLTVSNMSPEDSSIYLCSVEEWGPGGSFHSEAFFGQGTRLTVV.

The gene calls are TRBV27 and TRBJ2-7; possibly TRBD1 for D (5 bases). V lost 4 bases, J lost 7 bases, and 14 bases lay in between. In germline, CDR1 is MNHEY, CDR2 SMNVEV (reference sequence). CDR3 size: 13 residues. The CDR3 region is CASSWTSDREQYF. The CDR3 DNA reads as TGTGCCAGCAGTTGGACAAGCGATCGGGAGCAGTACTTC.

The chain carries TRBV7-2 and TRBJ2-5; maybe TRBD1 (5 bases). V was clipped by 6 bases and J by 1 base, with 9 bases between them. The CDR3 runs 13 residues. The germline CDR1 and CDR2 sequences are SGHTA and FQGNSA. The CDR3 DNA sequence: TGTGCCAGCAGAAAGACAGTCCAAGAGACCCAGTACTTC. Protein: CASRKTVQETQYF.

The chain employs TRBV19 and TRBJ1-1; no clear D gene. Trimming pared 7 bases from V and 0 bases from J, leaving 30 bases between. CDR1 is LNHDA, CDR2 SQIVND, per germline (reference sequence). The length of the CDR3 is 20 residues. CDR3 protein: CASIKTAPGRLGLVNTEAFF. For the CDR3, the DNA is TGTGCCAGTATCAAAACCGCGCCGGGAAGACTAGGTCTTGTGAACACTGAAGCTTTCTTT.

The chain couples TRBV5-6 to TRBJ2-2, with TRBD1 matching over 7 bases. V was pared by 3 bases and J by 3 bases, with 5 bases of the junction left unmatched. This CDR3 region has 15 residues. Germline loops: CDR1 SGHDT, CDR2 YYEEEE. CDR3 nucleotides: TGTGCCAGCAGCTCCCACAGGGGTTACACCGGGGAGCTGTTTTTT. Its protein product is CASSSHRGYTGELFF.

The CDR3 protein is CASSIGQGGNEQFF. DNA for the CDR3: TGTGCCAGTAGTATAGGGCAGGGGGGCAATGAGCAGTTCTTC. The chain carries TRBV19 and TRBJ2-1, with D tentatively TRBD1 (7 bases). The CDR3 is 14 residues long. V dropped 1 base and J dropped 6 bases, with 10 bases sitting between them. Germline CDR1 and CDR2: LNHDA and SQIVND (reference sequence). The variable domain in full, with the rest retrieved from reference TRBV19 and TRBJ2-1, is DGGITQSPKYLFRKEGQNVTLSCEQNLNHDAMYWYRQDPGQGLRLIYYSQIVNDFQKGDIAEGYSVSREKKESFPLTVTSAQKNPTAFYLCASSIGQGGNEQFFGPGTRLTVL.

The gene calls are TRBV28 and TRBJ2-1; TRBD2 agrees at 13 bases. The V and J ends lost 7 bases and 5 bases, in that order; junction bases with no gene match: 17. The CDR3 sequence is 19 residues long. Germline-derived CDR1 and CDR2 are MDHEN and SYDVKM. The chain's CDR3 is CASNLQGNWTSGGDNEQFF. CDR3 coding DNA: TGTGCCAGCAACCTACAGGGAAATTGGACTAGCGGGGGAGACAATGAGCAGTTCTTC.

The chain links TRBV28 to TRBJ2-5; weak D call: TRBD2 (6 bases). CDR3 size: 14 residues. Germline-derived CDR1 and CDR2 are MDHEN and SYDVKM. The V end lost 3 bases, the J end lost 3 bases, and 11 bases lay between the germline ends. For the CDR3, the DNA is TGTGCCAGCAGTTTTTTTAGCGGAAAAGAGACCCAGTACTTC. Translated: CASSFFSGKETQYF.

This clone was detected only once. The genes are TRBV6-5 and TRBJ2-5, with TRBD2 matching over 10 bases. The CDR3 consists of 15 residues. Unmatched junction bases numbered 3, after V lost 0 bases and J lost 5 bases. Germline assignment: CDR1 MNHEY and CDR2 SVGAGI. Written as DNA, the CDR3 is TGTGCCAGCAGTTACTCTAGCGGGGGGAGGGAGACCCAGTACTTC. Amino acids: CASSYSSGGRETQYF.

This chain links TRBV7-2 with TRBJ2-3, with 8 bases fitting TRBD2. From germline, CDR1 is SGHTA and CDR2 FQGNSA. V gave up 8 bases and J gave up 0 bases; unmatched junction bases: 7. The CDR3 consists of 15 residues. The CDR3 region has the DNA TGTGCCAGCCAGGTGATAGCGGGAAGCACAGATACGCAGTATTTT. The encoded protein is CASQVIAGSTDTQYF.

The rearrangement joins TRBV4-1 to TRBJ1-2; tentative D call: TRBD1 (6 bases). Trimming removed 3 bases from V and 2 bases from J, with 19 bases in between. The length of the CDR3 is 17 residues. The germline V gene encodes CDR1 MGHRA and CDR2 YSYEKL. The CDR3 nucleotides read TGCGCCAGCAGCCACGAACCCGGGACATCTATCAACTATGGCTACACCTTC. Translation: CASSHEPGTSINYGYTF.